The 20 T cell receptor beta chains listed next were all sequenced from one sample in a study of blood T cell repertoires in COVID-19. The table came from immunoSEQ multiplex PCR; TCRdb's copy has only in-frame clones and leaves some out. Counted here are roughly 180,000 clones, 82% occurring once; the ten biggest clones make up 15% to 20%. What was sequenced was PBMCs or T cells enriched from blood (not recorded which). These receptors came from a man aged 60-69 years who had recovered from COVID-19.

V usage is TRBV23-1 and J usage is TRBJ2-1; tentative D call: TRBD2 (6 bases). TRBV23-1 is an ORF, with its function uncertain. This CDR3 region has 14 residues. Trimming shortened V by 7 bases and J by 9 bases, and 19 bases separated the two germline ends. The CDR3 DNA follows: TGCGCCAGCACCCGACCGGGAGCCCCAGGTGAGCAGTTCTTC. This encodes CASTRPGAPGEQFF.

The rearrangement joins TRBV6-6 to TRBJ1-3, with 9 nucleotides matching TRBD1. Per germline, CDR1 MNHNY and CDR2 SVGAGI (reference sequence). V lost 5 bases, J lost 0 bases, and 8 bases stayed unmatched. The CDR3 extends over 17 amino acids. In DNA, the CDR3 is TGTGCCAGCAGTCCCCCTCGGGACAGGGCCTCTGGAAACACCATATATTTT. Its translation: CASSPPRDRASGNTIYF.

The CDR3 DNA reads as TGTGCCAGCAGCACGCGGGACAGAACTAATGAAAAACTGTTTTTT. Protein: CASSTRDRTNEKLFF. This sequence joins TRBV7-6 and TRBJ1-4, with 7 nucleotides matching TRBD1. Germline V gene data show CDR1 as SGHVS and CDR2 as FNYEAQ. The CDR3 is 15 amino acids. J gave up 1 base and V 5 bases, and 4 bases lay outside the gene matches.

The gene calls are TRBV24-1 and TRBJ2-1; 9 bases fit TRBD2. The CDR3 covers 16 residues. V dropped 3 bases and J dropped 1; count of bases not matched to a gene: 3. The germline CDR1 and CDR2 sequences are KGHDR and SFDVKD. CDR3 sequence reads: CATSDPAGGSYNEQFF. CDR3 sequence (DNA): TGTGCCACCAGTGATCCGGCGGGGGGGTCCTACAATGAGCAGTTCTTC.

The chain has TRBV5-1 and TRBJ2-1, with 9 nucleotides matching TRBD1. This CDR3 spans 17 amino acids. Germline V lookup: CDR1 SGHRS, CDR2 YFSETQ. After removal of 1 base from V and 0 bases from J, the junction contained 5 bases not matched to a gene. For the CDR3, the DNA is TGCGCCAGCAGCTTGCGGGGACAGGGAAGCTCCTACAATGAGCAGTTCTTC. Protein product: CASSLRGQGSSYNEQFF.

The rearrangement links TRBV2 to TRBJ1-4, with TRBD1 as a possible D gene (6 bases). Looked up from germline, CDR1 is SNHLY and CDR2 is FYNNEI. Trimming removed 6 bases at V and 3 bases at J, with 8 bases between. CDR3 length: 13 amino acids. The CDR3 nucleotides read TGTGCCAGCAGGACAGGACCTAATGAAAAACTGTTTTTT. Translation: CASRTGPNEKLFF.

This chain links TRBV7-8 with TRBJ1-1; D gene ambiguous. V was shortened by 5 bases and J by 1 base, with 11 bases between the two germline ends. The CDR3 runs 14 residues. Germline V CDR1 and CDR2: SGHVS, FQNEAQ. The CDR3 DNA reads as TGTGCCAGCAGCCTGACCGGGAGGAACACTGAAGCTTTCTTT. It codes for CASSLTGRNTEAFF.

CDR3 region: CASSPSRSPGIDSEAFF. The CDR3 nucleotides read TGTGCCAGCTCACCATCCCGCTCCCCAGGGATTGACTCTGAAGCTTTCTTT. The rearrangement joins TRBV18 to TRBJ1-1; D possibly corresponds to TRBD1 (5 bases). Trimming cost V 2 bases and J 6 bases, with 22 bases left between them. This CDR3 region has 17 residues. Looked up from germline, CDR1 is KGHSH and CDR2 is LQKENI.

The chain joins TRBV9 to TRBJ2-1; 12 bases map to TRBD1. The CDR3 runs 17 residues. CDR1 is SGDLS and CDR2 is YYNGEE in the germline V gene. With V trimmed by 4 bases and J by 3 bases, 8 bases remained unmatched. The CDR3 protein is CASSRTGTGGFYNEQFF. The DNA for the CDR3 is TGTGCCAGCAGCCGTACCGGGACAGGGGGCTTCTACAATGAGCAGTTCTTC.

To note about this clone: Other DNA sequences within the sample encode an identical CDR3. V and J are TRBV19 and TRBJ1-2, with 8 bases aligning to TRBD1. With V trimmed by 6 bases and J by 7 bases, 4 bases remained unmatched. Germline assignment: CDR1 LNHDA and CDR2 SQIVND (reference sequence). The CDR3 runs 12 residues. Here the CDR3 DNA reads TGTGCCAGTAGCCAGGGGGCGCGTGGCTACACCTTC. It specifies CASSQGARGYTF.

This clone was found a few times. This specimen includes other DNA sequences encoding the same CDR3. The CDR3 DNA reads as TGTGCCAGTAGCGGTAGCAATCAGCCCCAGCATTTT. As protein: CASSGSNQPQHF. The chain has TRBV19 and TRBJ1-5, with D unclear. Trimming took 6 bases from V and 0 from J, leaving 3 bases between them. The CDR3 loop spans 12 amino acids. CDR1 is LNHDA and CDR2 is SQIVND in the germline V gene (reference sequence). The complete variable domain, with remaining parts taken from reference TRBV19 and TRBJ1-5, reads DGGITQSPKYLFRKEGQNVTLSCEQNLNHDAMYWYRQDPGQGLRLIYYSQIVNDFQKGDIAEGYSVSREKKESFPLTVTSAQKNPTAFYLCASSGSNQPQHFGDGTRLSIL.

This CDR3 is CASSFGGSFQETQYF. The CDR3 coding sequence is TGTGCCAGCAGCTTCGGGGGGTCTTTCCAAGAGACCCAGTACTTC. The chain is built from TRBV5-4 and TRBJ2-5; TRBD2 matches at 7 bases. Germline V gene data show CDR1 as SGHNT and CDR2 as YYREEE (reference sequence). With V trimmed by 2 bases and J by 1 base, 5 bases remained unmatched. The CDR3 has 15 residues.

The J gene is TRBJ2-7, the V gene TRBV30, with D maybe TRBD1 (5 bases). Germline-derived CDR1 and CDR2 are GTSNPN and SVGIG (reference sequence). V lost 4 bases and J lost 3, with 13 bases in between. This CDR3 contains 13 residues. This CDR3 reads CAWKGVWDYEQYF. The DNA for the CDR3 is TGTGCCTGGAAAGGGGTTTGGGACTACGAGCAGTACTTC.

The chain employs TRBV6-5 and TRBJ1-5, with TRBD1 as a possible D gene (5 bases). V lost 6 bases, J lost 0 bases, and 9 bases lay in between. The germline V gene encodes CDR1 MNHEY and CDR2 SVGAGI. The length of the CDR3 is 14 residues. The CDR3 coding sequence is TGTGCCAGCAGATACACAGGTAGCAATCAGCCCCAGCATTTT. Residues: CASRYTGSNQPQHF.

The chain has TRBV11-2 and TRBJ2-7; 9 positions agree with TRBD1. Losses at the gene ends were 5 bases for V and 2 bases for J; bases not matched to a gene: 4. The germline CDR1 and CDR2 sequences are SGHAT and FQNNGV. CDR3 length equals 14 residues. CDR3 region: CASSTDRGTYEQYF. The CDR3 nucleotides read TGTGCCAGCAGCACCGACAGGGGGACCTACGAGCAGTACTTC.

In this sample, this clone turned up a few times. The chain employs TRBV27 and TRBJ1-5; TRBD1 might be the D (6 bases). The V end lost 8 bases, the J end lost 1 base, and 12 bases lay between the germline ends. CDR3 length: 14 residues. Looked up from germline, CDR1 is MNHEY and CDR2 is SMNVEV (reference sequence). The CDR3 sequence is CASGIQGSNQPQHF. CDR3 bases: TGTGCCAGCGGGATACAGGGAAGCAATCAGCCCCAGCATTTT.

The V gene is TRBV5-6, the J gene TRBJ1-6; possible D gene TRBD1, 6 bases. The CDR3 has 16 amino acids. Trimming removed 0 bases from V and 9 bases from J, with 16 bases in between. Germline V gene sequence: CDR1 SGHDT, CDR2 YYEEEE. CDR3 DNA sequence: TGTGCCAGCAGCTTGGAGTTCGGTGAACAGGGTTCACCCCTCCACTTT. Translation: CASSLEFGEQGSPLHF.

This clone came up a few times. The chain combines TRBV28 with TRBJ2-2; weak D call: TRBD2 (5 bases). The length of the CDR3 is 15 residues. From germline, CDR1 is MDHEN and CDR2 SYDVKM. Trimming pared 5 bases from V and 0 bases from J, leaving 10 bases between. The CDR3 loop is CASSRGPPNTGELFF. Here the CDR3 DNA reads TGTGCCAGCAGTAGAGGGCCACCGAACACCGGGGAGCTGTTTTTT.

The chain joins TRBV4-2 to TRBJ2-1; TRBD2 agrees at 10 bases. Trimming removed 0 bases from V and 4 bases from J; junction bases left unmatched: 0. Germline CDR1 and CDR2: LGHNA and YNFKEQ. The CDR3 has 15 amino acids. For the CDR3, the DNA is TGTGCCAGCAGCCAAGAAGCGGGGGGGTACAATGAGCAGTTCTTC. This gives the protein CASSQEAGGYNEQFF.

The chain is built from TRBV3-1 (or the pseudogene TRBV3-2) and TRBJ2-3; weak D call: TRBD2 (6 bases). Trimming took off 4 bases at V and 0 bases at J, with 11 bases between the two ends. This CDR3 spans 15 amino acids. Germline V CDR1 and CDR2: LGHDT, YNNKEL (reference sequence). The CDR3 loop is CASSPPGRSTDTQYF. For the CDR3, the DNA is TGTGCCAGCAGCCCACCTGGGAGGAGCACAGATACGCAGTATTTT.